This T cell receptor (beta chain) derives from a study of radiotherapy plus CTLA-4 blockade in lung cancer. Study as a whole: Disease control was achieved by 31% of patients, and objective responses by over 15%.

The ends were cut back, 1 base at V and 5 bases at J, with 11 bases in the middle. This CDR3 region has 14 residues. Germline lookup yields CDR1 LNHDA and CDR2 SQIVND (reference sequence). TCRdb keeps only in-frame clones here, not all; method: immunoSEQ multiplex PCR. The sample shows approximately 70,000 clones, 76% of them seen only once. The clonotype originates from a human donor with non-small cell lung cancer whose response to radiotherapy plus ipilimumab could not be evaluated. Some clones in this sample may be carry-over from other donors' samples. This specimen consisted of peripheral blood, obtained from a patient treated with radiotherapy plus ipilimumab. The chain couples TRBV19 to TRBJ1-1, with D unclear. The CDR3 nucleotides are TGTGCCAGTAGTATAGGCCCCATCGGGACTGAAGCTTTCTTT. This encodes CASSIGPIGTEAFF. Full variable domain (outside the CDR3, taken from reference TRBV19 and TRBJ1-1): DGGITQSPKYLFRKEGQNVTLSCEQNLNHDAMYWYRQDPGQGLRLIYYSQIVNDFQKGDIAEGYSVSREKKESFPLTVTSAQKNPTAFYLCASSIGPIGTEAFFGQGTRLTVV.